One and the same sample provided the 23 T cell receptor beta chains below, sequenced in a study of T cells in Graves' hyperthyroidism and ophthalmopathy. RNA transcripts served as the template for amplifying TCR beta CDR3 regions. First-round RT-PCR with HTBI primers amplified the TCR CDR3 region. One entry per CDR3 protein, called by TCRdb with MiXCR from the multiplex PCR reads. Seen here are fewer than 350,000 distinct CDR3 sequences, around 23% observed once, and the top ten hold 50%. The sequencing input was blood. Receptor source: a woman in her forties or fifties with Graves' hyperthyroidism.

This clonotype was seen only a few times. This chain links TRBV6-1 with TRBJ1-2; TRBD1 might be the D (5 bases). Trimming shortened V by 1 base and J by 8 bases, and 17 bases separated the two germline ends. The CDR3 contains 15 residues. CDR1 MNHNS and CDR2 SASEGT come from the germline V gene. The CDR3 DNA follows: TGTGCCAGCAGTGAAGGTATTGGGGCCTACCTAGGCTACACCTTC. It encodes CASSEGIGAYLGYTF.

The sample holds many counts of this clonotype. The chain is built from TRBV10-3 and TRBJ2-3; 9 bases align to TRBD1. This CDR3 comprises 16 residues. The ends lost 0 bases at V and 0 bases at J; junction bases unmatched: 1. Germline V gene data show CDR1 as ENHRY and CDR2 as SYGVKD. DNA of the CDR3: TGTGCCATCAGTGAGTCGGGACAGGGTAGCACAGATACGCAGTATTTT. Its translation: CAISESGQGSTDTQYF.

This clonotype was counted at least ten times. V and J are TRBV7-2 and TRBJ1-3; a possible D gene is TRBD1 (5 bases). The V end lost 4 bases, the J end lost 0 bases, and 7 bases lay between the germline ends. Germline V gene sequence: CDR1 SGHTA, CDR2 FQGNSA. The CDR3 has 14 amino acids. In nucleotides, the CDR3 is TGTGCCAGCAGCTACGGGGGCTCTGGAAACACCATATATTTT. It yields the protein CASSYGGSGNTIYF.

This clonotype was recorded a few times. Germline and junction disagree at one end, which may indicate a read error. This chain joins TRBV2 and TRBJ2-2; 7 bases agree with TRBD1. CDR1 SNHLY and CDR2 FYNNEI come from the germline V gene. This CDR3 comprises 14 residues. CDR3 sequence (DNA): TGTGCCAGCAGGCCGGACAGGAACATCGGGGAGCTGTTTTTT. Encoded protein: CASRPDRNIGELFF. The full variable domain, completed using reference TRBV2 and TRBJ2-2, is EPEVTQTPSHQVTQMGQEVILRCVPISNHLYFYWYRQILGQKVEFLVSFYNNEISEKSEIFDDQFSVERPDGSNFTLKIRSTKLEDSAMYFCASRPDRNIGELFFGEGSRLTVL.

The table lists this clonotype with many counts. The chain combines TRBV12-3 or TRBV12-4 with TRBJ1-1; no clear D. The CDR3 has 13 residues. Trimming cost V 3 bases and J 6 bases, with 11 bases left between them. CDR3 protein: CASSFRPSAEAFF. The CDR3 DNA is TGTGCCAGCAGTTTCCGGCCGAGCGCTGAAGCTTTCTTT.

This sequence joins TRBV20-1 and TRBJ2-1, with TRBD1 matching 9 bases. Trimming took 4 bases from V and 12 from J; bases not matched to a gene: 7. Germline lookup yields CDR1 DFQATT and CDR2 SNEGSKA (reference sequence). The CDR3 is made up of 12 amino acids. The CDR3 bases are TGCAGTGCTAAACAGGGGGCGCACGGGCAGTTCTTC. Its protein product is CSAKQGAHGQFF.

The V gene is TRBV10-3, the J gene TRBJ1-1, with D unclear. V was clipped by 0 bases and J by 4 bases, with 6 bases between them. There are 13 residues in the CDR3. CDR1 and CDR2 (germline): ENHRY, SYGVKD. In DNA, the CDR3 is TGTGCCATCAGTGAGTCGGGTAGCACTGAAGCTTTCTTT. Amino acids: CAISESGSTEAFF.

At least ten counts were recorded for this clonotype. The chain recombines TRBV3-1 with TRBJ2-1, with 12 bases aligning to TRBD2. The V gene's germline CDR1 is LGHDT and CDR2 YNNKEL (reference sequence). CDR3 length equals 17 residues. Losses at the gene ends were 1 base for V and 4 bases for J; bases not matched to a gene: 5. In DNA form, the CDR3 reads TGTGCCAGCAGCCAAGTGGGGACTAGCGGGCGATACAATGAGCAGTTCTTC. This encodes CASSQVGTSGRYNEQFF.

This clonotype has ten or more counts. The V call is TRBV29-1, the J call TRBJ2-5; 8 bases agree with TRBD1. V shed 7 bases and J 2 bases; nucleotides not matched to a gene: 9. The V gene's germline CDR1 is SQVTM and CDR2 ANQGSEA. The CDR3 spans 14 residues. In DNA, the CDR3 is TGCAGCGCACGATCAGGGGGCGGTCAAGAGACCCAGTACTTC. Residues: CSARSGGGQETQYF. Using reference TRBV29-1 and TRBJ2-5 for the parts outside the CDR3, the full variable domain is SAVISQKPSRDICQRGTSLTIQCQVDSQVTMMFWYRQQPGQSLTLIATANQGSEATYESGFVIDKFPISRPNLTFSTLTVSNMSPEDSSIYLCSARSGGGQETQYFGPGTRLLVL.

The V call is TRBV6-9, the J call TRBJ2-7, with 10 bases lining up with TRBD1. The CDR3 sequence is 15 residues long. The junction had 4 bases not matched to a gene; V was cut back by 3 bases and J by 2 bases. CDR1 is MNHGY, CDR2 SVAAGI, per germline. The CDR3 protein is CASSYGTGDPYEQYF. The DNA for the CDR3 is TGTGCCAGCAGTTACGGGACAGGGGACCCCTACGAGCAGTACTTC.

This clonotype was seen many times. The V gene is TRBV7-9, the J gene TRBJ2-7; D possibly corresponds to TRBD1 (6 bases). Germline V gene lookup returns CDR1 SEHNR and CDR2 FQNEAQ (reference sequence). V lost 0 bases and J 7 bases, leaving 13 bases between the germline ends. The CDR3 covers 14 residues. The CDR3 region is CASSLAGQLREQYF. The CDR3 coding sequence is TGTGCCAGCAGCTTAGCTGGACAGCTAAGGGAGCAGTACTTC.

This clonotype was seen ten or more times. The rearrangement links TRBV6-1 to TRBJ2-6; D uncertain. V was trimmed by 5 bases and J by 2 bases, leaving 16 bases between them. The CDR3 is 17 residues long. Germline V gene data show CDR1 as MNHNS and CDR2 as SASEGT. Here the CDR3 DNA reads TGTGCCAGCAGTTATGGACCCCCCCTCCCTGGGGCCAACGTCCTGACTTTC. It is translated as CASSYGPPLPGANVLTF.

The chain combines TRBV6-9 with TRBJ1-5; 10 bases map to TRBD1. The CDR3 has 16 amino acids. Trimming removed 3 bases from V and 4 bases from J; junction bases left unmatched: 6. The germline V gene encodes CDR1 MNHGY and CDR2 SVAAGI. The CDR3 reads CASSYRTGGGNQPQHF. DNA for the CDR3: TGTGCCAGCAGTTACCGGACAGGGGGAGGGAATCAGCCCCAGCATTTT.

This chain links TRBV29-1 with TRBJ2-5; 9 bases are a match to TRBD1. The J segment lost 4 bases and the V segment lost 1 base, leaving 10 bases of the junction unmatched. There are 16 residues in the CDR3. Germline CDR1 reads SQVTM; CDR2 reads ANQGSEA. The CDR3 bases are TGCAGCGTTGAAGCCGGGACAGGGCTCGGAGGAGAGACCCAGTACTTC. Protein product: CSVEAGTGLGGETQYF.

This clonotype was counted a few times. One base away lies a much larger clone, so this may be a sequencing read error. The V call is TRBV20-1, the J call TRBJ1-3; D gene unclear. This CDR3 contains 17 residues. Germline V gene sequence: CDR1 DFQATT, CDR2 SNEGSKA (reference sequence). The V end lost 1 base, the J end lost 0 bases, and 16 bases lay between the germline ends. The DNA of the CDR3 is TGCAGTGCTAGAGCCCCATTGAGCAGTACCTCTGGAAACACCATATATTTT. Translation gives CSARAPLSSTSGNTIYF.

This clonotype was seen a handful of times. V usage is TRBV4-2 and J usage is TRBJ1-2; TRBD1 agrees at 8 bases. With 3 bases clipped from V and 1 base from J, the junction kept 13 bases outside the gene matches. Germline CDR1 LGHNA, CDR2 YNFKEQ. The CDR3 totals 18 residues. The CDR3 DNA is TGTGCCAGCAGCCAGACAGGGAGGACAGGGACTTTTAACTATGGCTACACCTTC. It codes for CASSQTGRTGTFNYGYTF.

The chain recombines TRBV10-3 with TRBJ1-2; unclear D gene. V was trimmed by 3 bases and J by 0 bases, leaving 5 bases between them. This CDR3 has 13 amino acids. CDR1 is ENHRY and CDR2 is SYGVKD in the germline V gene. The CDR3 here is CAISDSPNYGYTF. In DNA form, the CDR3 reads TGTGCCATCAGTGACTCCCCTAACTATGGCTACACCTTC.

The chain is built from TRBV2 and TRBJ2-5, with D possibly being TRBD1 (7 bases). Germline values: CDR1 SNHLY, CDR2 FYNNEI. V lost 6 bases, J lost 1 base, and 12 bases lay in between. The CDR3 sequence is 14 residues long. The CDR3 bases are TGTGCCAGCAGCGCGGGACAGATCCAAGAGACCCAGTACTTC. It codes for CASSAGQIQETQYF. Complete variable domain (other parts from reference TRBV2 and TRBJ2-5): EPEVTQTPSHQVTQMGQEVILRCVPISNHLYFYWYRQILGQKVEFLVSFYNNEISEKSEIFDDQFSVERPDGSNFTLKIRSTKLEDSAMYFCASSAGQIQETQYFGPGTRLLVL.

The chain's CDR3 is CASRVANEQFF. The CDR3 nucleotides read TGTGCCAGCAGGGTTGCAAATGAGCAGTTCTTC. This chain connects TRBV19 to TRBJ2-1; maybe TRBD1 (5 bases). The CDR3 is 11 amino acids. Germline loops: CDR1 LNHDA, CDR2 SQIVND (reference sequence). Trimming pared 9 bases from V and 7 bases from J, leaving 10 bases between.

The table lists this clonotype with many counts. The CDR3, as DNA: TGTGCCAGCACCCTCGGGAATTCACCCCTCCACTTT. It specifies CASTLGNSPLHF. The J gene is TRBJ1-6, the V gene TRBV6-1; D gene uncertain. The germline gives CDR1 MNHNS, CDR2 SASEGT. The CDR3 has 12 amino acids. Trimming removed 7 bases from V and 7 bases from J, with 8 bases in between.

There are many counts of this clonotype. V gene TRBV10-3 combines with J gene TRBJ2-1; D is perhaps TRBD2 (6 bases). The CDR3 extends over 15 amino acids. The V gene lost 0 bases and the J gene lost 0 bases, with 6 bases spanning the gap. Germline V gene sequence: CDR1 ENHRY, CDR2 SYGVKD. The CDR3 DNA reads TGTGCCATCAGTGAGTCGGGGGGCTCCTACAATGAGCAGTTCTTC. It is translated as CAISESGGSYNEQFF.

The gene calls are TRBV20-1 and TRBJ1-2; 10 nucleotides line up with TRBD1. V shed 5 bases and J 5 bases; nucleotides not matched to a gene: 5. Germline values: CDR1 DFQATT, CDR2 SNEGSKA (reference sequence). This CDR3 region has 13 residues. The CDR3 nucleotides read TGCAGTGCTCCGGGACAGGGGTCGTATGGCTACACCTTC. Its protein is CSAPGQGSYGYTF.

Many counts were recorded for this clonotype. The chain joins TRBV5-8 to TRBJ2-5; 8 nucleotides agree with TRBD1. Trimming cost V 3 bases and J 2 bases; bases outside gene matches: 3. Per germline, CDR1 SGHTS and CDR2 YDEGEE. The CDR3 loop spans 14 amino acids. The CDR3, as DNA: TGTGCCAGCAGCTCGACAGGGGTGCAAGAGACCCAGTACTTC. Protein product: CASSSTGVQETQYF.